This TCR beta chain was documented in a study of T cell responses to AZD1222 COVID-19 vaccine. Data came from immunoSEQ multiplex PCR; TCRdb stores just in-frame clones and leaves some out. The table shows roughly 150,000 clones, with over 85% occurring only once. This CDR3 spans 14 amino acids. The V and J ends lost 5 bases and 2 bases respectively, with 10 bases between them. CDR1 MNHEY and CDR2 SMNVEV come from the germline V gene (reference sequence). This sequence joins TRBV27 and TRBJ1-3, with D possibly being TRBD1 (6 bases). The origin of this receptor is an adult in good health. The specimen was peripheral blood, collected on day 0 of AZD1222 vaccination. The CDR3, as DNA: TGTGCCAGCAGTATTACAGGGACTGGAAACACCATATATTTT. Its protein product is CASSITGTGNTIYF.